One T cell receptor (beta chain) is described in this entry. The sample is drawn from a study of blood T cell repertoires in COVID-19. Study context: T cells, B-cell-depleted T cells, or PBMCs provided the cDNA or gDNA that served as material.

Trimming took 8 bases from V and 8 from J; bases not matched to a gene: 10. There are 14 residues in the CDR3. The germline CDR1 and CDR2 sequences are MDHEN and SYDVKM. The Seattle patients joined while their infection was active and were tracked longitudinally afterward. Methods used by the authors: Amplified reference gene primers provided the basis for estimating nucleated cell counts. Libraries were prepared by immunoSEQ multiplex PCR; TCRdb keeps only in-frame clonotypes and omits some of them. V, J and clone size are taken as reported in that table, and D and trimming were inferred from the DNA itself. The table has some 180,000 clones, 81% seen once.

Input material: peripheral blood. V gene TRBV28 combines with J gene TRBJ2-1; 9 bases line up with TRBD2. This receptor was obtained from a woman older than 75 with COVID-19, enrolled during active disease. The CDR3 nucleotides are TGTGCCAGCGTATTAGCGGGAGTCGGCGATGAGCAGTTCTTC. It yields the protein CASVLAGVGDEQFF.